The 24 T cell receptor beta chains listed next were all sequenced from one sample in a study of blood T cell repertoires in COVID-19. Data came from immunoSEQ multiplex PCR; TCRdb stores just in-frame clones and leaves some out. The sample carries 200,000 to 250,000 clones, around 86% recorded once. The source material was peripheral blood. The source is a man at least 80 years old with acute or convalescent COVID-19.

This sequence joins TRBV9 and TRBJ2-3; 7 nucleotides match TRBD1. Germline assignment: CDR1 SGDLS and CDR2 YYNGEE. Unmatched junction bases numbered 8, after V lost 4 bases and J lost 0 bases. The CDR3 contains 16 residues. Here the CDR3 reads CASSPRTGFSTDTQYF. CDR3 sequence (DNA): TGTGCCAGCAGCCCCCGGACAGGATTTAGCACAGATACGCAGTATTTT.

The chain is built from TRBV2 and TRBJ1-5, with D maybe TRBD1 (5 bases). Germline V lookup: CDR1 SNHLY, CDR2 FYNNEI. This CDR3 spans 14 amino acids. The germline V and J ends were trimmed by 4 bases and 5 bases, with 12 bases remaining between them. CDR3 residues: CASSVGGYDQPQHF. CDR3 bases: TGTGCCAGCAGTGTCGGGGGTTACGATCAGCCCCAGCATTTT.

The J gene is TRBJ1-5, the V gene TRBV19, with D possibly TRBD1 on 6 matching bases. V was clipped by 1 base and J by 9 bases, with 7 bases between them. The CDR3 has 12 residues. Germline CDR1 is LNHDA and CDR2 is SQIVND (reference sequence). Here the CDR3 reads CASSIVQGPQHF. CDR3 nucleotides: TGTGCCAGTAGTATAGTACAGGGGCCCCAGCATTTT.

The rearrangement uses TRBV5-4 and TRBJ2-1; D unresolved. The CDR3 contains 14 residues. V was shortened by 3 bases and J by 5 bases, with 12 bases between the two germline ends. CDR1 SGHNT and CDR2 YYREEE come from the germline V gene (reference sequence). CDR3 sequence: CASSSGGSDNEQFF. The CDR3 coding sequence is TGTGCCAGCAGCTCCGGCGGAAGTGACAATGAGCAGTTCTTC.

The rearrangement links TRBV6-5 to TRBJ2-2, with 7 bases lining up with TRBD2. CDR1 is MNHEY and CDR2 is SVGAGI in the germline V gene. V dropped 6 bases and J dropped 9; count of bases not matched to a gene: 13. The CDR3 consists of 15 residues. The CDR3 DNA follows: TGTGCCAGCAGGATGGGGACTACCAAGGGCCGGGAGCTGTTTTTT. Translated, it gives CASRMGTTKGRELFF.

This clone was seen a single time. The genes are TRBV6-5 and TRBJ1-5, with TRBD1 matching 7 bases. V gave up 6 bases and J gave up 0 bases; unmatched junction bases: 2. Germline CDR1 is MNHEY and CDR2 is SVGAGI. The CDR3 is 14 amino acids. This chain's CDR3 is CASSRQGSNQPQHF. The CDR3, as DNA: TGTGCCAGCAGCCGACAGGGTAGCAATCAGCCCCAGCATTTT.

The CDR3 region is CASSGMPSGSYNEQFF. CDR3 nucleotides: TGTGCCAGCAGCGGCATGCCTAGCGGGAGCTACAATGAGCAGTTCTTC. This sequence joins TRBV7-9 and TRBJ2-1; 10 bases are a match to TRBD2. The CDR3 is made up of 16 amino acids. V trimming: 5 bases; J trimming: 3 bases; junction bases outside the gene matches: 7. Germline CDR1 and CDR2: SEHNR and FQNEAQ (reference sequence).

The chain carries TRBV19 and TRBJ2-1; 15 nucleotides line up with TRBD2. The length of the CDR3 is 17 residues. Per the germline V gene, CDR1 is LNHDA and CDR2 is SQIVND (reference sequence). With V trimmed by 3 bases and J by 10 bases, 10 bases remained unmatched. The chain's CDR3 is CASSMTRTSGRAGEQFF. The CDR3 bases are TGTGCCAGTAGTATGACCCGGACTAGCGGGAGGGCAGGGGAGCAGTTCTTC.

This chain joins TRBV5-5 and TRBJ1-4; D might be TRBD1 (5 bases). With 1 base removed from V and 0 bases from J, the gap between germline ends came to 10 bases. Germline V gene sequence: CDR1 SGHKS, CDR2 YYEKEE (reference sequence). This CDR3 has 16 residues. The CDR3 bases are TGTGCCAGCAGCTTGAGGGGCGACGCAACTAATGAAAAACTGTTTTTT. It translates to CASSLRGDATNEKLFF.

The chain employs TRBV29-1 and TRBJ2-1, with TRBD2 identical over 7 bases. There are 12 residues in the CDR3. V shed 8 bases, J shed 9 bases, and the junction held 10 bases outside the gene matches. The germline gives CDR1 SQVTM, CDR2 ANQGSEA. CDR3 DNA sequence: TGCAGCTCAAGGAGCGGGGCGGGTGAGCAGTTCTTC. Its translation: CSSRSGAGEQFF.

This chain connects TRBV20-1 to TRBJ2-7, with D perhaps TRBD1 (6 bases). Trimming cost V 5 bases and J 9 bases, with 14 bases left between them. Germline V gene data show CDR1 as DFQATT and CDR2 as SNEGSKA (reference sequence). This CDR3 comprises 11 residues. CDR3 sequence: CSALEGVGQYF. Written as DNA, the CDR3 is TGCAGTGCTCTAGAGGGGGTGGGGCAGTACTTC.

The chain has TRBV30 and TRBJ2-5; possible D gene TRBD2, 6 bases. V gave up 0 bases and J gave up 10 bases, with 12 bases separating them. Looked up from germline, CDR1 is GTSNPN and CDR2 is SVGIG (reference sequence). This CDR3 is 12 amino acids long. CDR3 loop: CAWSVGWTIQYF. The CDR3 DNA reads as TGTGCCTGGAGTGTAGGTTGGACTATCCAGTACTTC.

The chain couples TRBV28 to TRBJ2-7, with D possibly being TRBD2 (5 bases). Germline CDR1 is MDHEN and CDR2 is SYDVKM. The CDR3 extends over 12 amino acids. V lost 4 bases and J lost 4, with 8 bases in between. CDR3 amino acids: CASSSPGYEQYF. The DNA of the CDR3 is TGTGCCAGCAGTTCCCCGGGGTACGAGCAGTACTTC.

This clone has a count of ten or more. The chain couples TRBV3-1 (or the pseudogene TRBV3-2) to TRBJ2-1; D is possibly TRBD2 (5 bases). Germline V CDR1 and CDR2: LGHDT, YNNKEL (reference sequence). V dropped 8 bases and J dropped 7 bases, with 9 bases sitting between them. The CDR3 has 11 amino acids. The CDR3 nucleotides are TGTGCCAGCGGGGAGAAGAATGAGCAGTTCTTC. Translating gives CASGEKNEQFF.

The rearrangement joins TRBV21-1 to TRBJ2-2; the table calls TRBD2, which could not be checked here. TRBV21-1 constitutes a pseudogene. The CDR3 length is 19 residues. The CDR3 nucleotides read TGTGCCAGCAGCAAAATACTGACTGCCAACCTAGCAATCACCGGGGAGCTGTTTTTT. It is translated as CASSKILTANLAITGELFF.

The J gene is TRBJ1-2, the V gene TRBV24-1, with 7 bases matching TRBD1. J was trimmed by 0 bases and V by 4 bases; bases with no gene match: 4. Germline assignment: CDR1 KGHDR and CDR2 SFDVKD. CDR3 length: 15 amino acids. The CDR3 DNA follows: TGTGCCACCAGTGACCCCGGGACAGCTAACTATGGCTACACCTTC. Translating it yields CATSDPGTANYGYTF.

V is TRBV4-1 and J is TRBJ1-1, with D tentatively TRBD1 (5 bases). V was shortened by 0 bases and J by 2 bases, with 10 bases between the two germline ends. This CDR3 region has 15 residues. Germline V gives CDR1 MGHRA, CDR2 YSYEKL. This chain's CDR3 is CASSQETDFNTEAFF. DNA of the CDR3: TGCGCCAGCAGCCAAGAGACAGACTTTAACACTGAAGCTTTCTTT.

V is TRBV7-9 and J is TRBJ1-1; D remains unclear. The V end lost 2 bases, the J end lost 0 bases, and 4 bases lay between the germline ends. Germline CDR1 reads SEHNR; CDR2 reads FQNEAQ (reference sequence). CDR3 size: 13 residues. The CDR3 region is CASSLPMNTEAFF. CDR3 in DNA: TGTGCCAGCAGCTTACCTATGAACACTGAAGCTTTCTTT.

The genes are TRBV6-5 and TRBJ2-1; 10 bases align to TRBD2. Unmatched junction bases numbered 1, after V lost 5 bases and J lost 0 bases. CDR1 is MNHEY, CDR2 SVGAGI, per germline. The CDR3 consists of 15 residues. CDR3 amino acids: CASSPSGSSYNEQFF. The CDR3 coding sequence is TGTGCCAGCAGTCCTAGCGGGAGCTCCTACAATGAGCAGTTCTTC.

The V call is TRBV7-2, the J call TRBJ2-1; 10 nucleotides line up with TRBD2. The CDR3 is made up of 15 amino acids. V shed 2 bases and J 8 bases; nucleotides not matched to a gene: 6. The germline V gene encodes CDR1 SGHTA and CDR2 FQGNSA. The CDR3 region has the DNA TGTGCCAGCAGCTTAAACAGCGGGAGGGCCGATGAGCAGTTCTTC. This codes for CASSLNSGRADEQFF.

This clone has only a few counts. One end of the junction does not line up with germline, which may come from a read error. The rearrangement uses TRBV7-9 and TRBJ2-1; 7 nucleotides agree with TRBD2. Germline V gene lookup returns CDR1 SEHNR and CDR2 FQNEAQ (reference sequence). CDR3 size: 15 residues. CDR3 in amino acids: CASSLADNSYNEQFF. Here the CDR3 DNA reads TGTGCCAGCAGCCTAGCGGACAACTCCTACAATGAGCAGTTCTTC.

The chain carries TRBV27 and TRBJ2-7; 9 bases map to TRBD1. The CDR3 has 15 residues. The germline CDR1 and CDR2 sequences are MNHEY and SMNVEV (reference sequence). The V segment lost 6 bases and the J segment 4 bases; nucleotides outside the gene matches: 10. The CDR3 sequence is CASRYSGTGSYEQYF. DNA of the CDR3: TGTGCCAGCAGATACTCCGGGACAGGGAGTTACGAGCAGTACTTC.

The rearrangement uses TRBV2 and TRBJ2-2; no definite D call. Germline CDR1 SNHLY, CDR2 FYNNEI. The CDR3 spans 13 residues. V lost 7 bases and J 2 bases, leaving 8 bases between the germline ends. CDR3 coding DNA: TGTGCCAGCATCGGCGGCAACACCGGGGAGCTGTTTTTT. This sequence encodes CASIGGNTGELFF.

V is TRBV21-1 and J is TRBJ1-2. TRBV21-1 has pseudogene status. The CDR3 sequence is 16 residues long. CDR3 bases: TGTGCCAGCAGCGCCGGGGAGACACCCGCTAACTATGGCTACACCTTC. Amino acid sequence: CASSAGETPANYGYTF.